This T cell receptor (beta chain) was obtained from a study of Ad26.COV2.S vaccination and SARS-CoV-2 variants (dated by TCRdb to the early 2020s). With respect to the entire study: Donors in the vaccine arm were drawn from COV1001, a multicentre, randomized, double-blind, placebo-controlled phase I-IIa trial testing Ad26.COV2.S in healthy adults. TCRbeta repertoire sequencing served as the tool for gauging how specific and how broad the SARS-CoV-2-reactive T cell receptors were following Ad26.COV2.S vaccination. A total of about 30 samples were included in the TCR-sequenced set, comprising roughly 19 Ad26.COV2.S vaccine recipients, 5 placebo recipients and 8 SARS-CoV-2 convalescent individuals. Investigators remained blinded to trial group allocation during experiments and outcome assessment. Ad26.COV2.S was administered intramuscularly at 5 x 10^10 or 1 x 10^11 viral particles, either as a single shot or as two shots given 56 days apart. Trial participants were randomized into five groups of five: low-dose or high-dose Ad26.COV2.S given once or twice, or placebo on both occasions. Overall study results and their limits: Comparable non-spike TCR breadth was observed between vaccine and placebo recipients, consistent with only spike being contained in the vaccine. The study was not powered to compare responses between vaccine doses or regimens. The authors noted that the TCR breadth and depth analyses may have underestimated total T cell responses. After vaccination, substantial breadth of spike-specific CD8+ and CD4+ T cell responses was reported. Spike-specific TCR breadth was higher in Ad26.COV2.S recipients than in placebo recipients (P = 0.0014).

The CDR3 measures 13 amino acids from cysteine to phenylalanine. The read is trimmed to its CDR3 DNA, 39 bases read in frame from base 1. Trimming leaves V shorter by 3 bases and J shorter by 3 bases, with the junction holding 2 bases beyond the gene matches. Looking up the germline V gene yields CDR1 KGHSH and CDR2 LQKENI. TCRbeta CDR3 regions were sequenced with the immunoSEQ Assay. After extraction, genomic DNA underwent amplification by bias-controlled multiplex PCR, followed by high-throughput sequencing. As for how the authors treated the data: To quantify the absolute abundance of every unique TCRbeta CDR3 region, sequences were collapsed and filtered. T cell fraction was estimated by normalizing TCRbeta template counts to usable DNA, which was measured by amplifying reference genes present in all nucleated cells. Repertoire TCRs were annotated as SARS-CoV-2-specific when V gene, CDR3 amino acid sequence and J gene were exactly matched to a known reactive TCR set. The reference SARS-CoV-2 TCR set was derived from MIRA and filtered for enrichment in COVID-19-positive ImmuneCODE repertoires, a step that removed public or cross-reactive TCRs. Using the MIRA antigens, annotated TCRs were further analysed by specific ORF or by position within an ORF. Breadth was defined as the number of annotated unique rearrangements divided by the total number of unique productive rearrangements, and depth was defined as the summed frequency of the annotated unique rearrangements. TCR breadth was compared between groups using two-sided Wilcoxon rank-sum tests. The table was pulled from immuneACCESS by TCRdb, which kept in-frame rearrangements only. Such tables lose some clones; where checked, under half of the loss comes from unresolved V genes, and the rest has no known cause. The DNA gave D and trimming, while V, J and clone size come from that table. The sample table contains around 500,000 clones; only one count was recorded for about nine tenths of them. Of the sample, roughly 1.7% is held by the ten largest clones.

This clone was counted once. There is no known antigen for this receptor. No much larger clone exists at a distance of one base, and base qualities are not known. Read against the paper, the sample's treatment or condition label means: 19 received Ad26.COV2.S at low or high dose, single or two shots; several received placebo; per-sample allocation not given. For vaccine and placebo recipients, the sequenced repertoires came from samples collected on day 63 after the first injection. Cohort 1b enrolled 25 to 30 adults aged 18-55 years at a single site in Boston, USA, between 29 July and 7 August 2020. Ad26.COV2.S was a replication-incompetent adenovirus type 26 vector that expressed a prefusion-stabilized SARS-CoV-2 spike protein derived from the original Wuhan strain.

The source was peripheral blood, collected in a trial of Ad26.COV2.S vaccine versus placebo. The sequence derives from a person aged 18 to 65 who received the Ad26.COV2.S COVID-19 vaccine or a placebo. The chain joins TRBV18 to TRBJ2-7; 7 middle bases align to TRBD1. The nucleotide sequence is given as TGTGCCAGCTCACCGGGACAGATCTACGAGCAGTACTTC. It codes for CASSPGQIYEQYF.